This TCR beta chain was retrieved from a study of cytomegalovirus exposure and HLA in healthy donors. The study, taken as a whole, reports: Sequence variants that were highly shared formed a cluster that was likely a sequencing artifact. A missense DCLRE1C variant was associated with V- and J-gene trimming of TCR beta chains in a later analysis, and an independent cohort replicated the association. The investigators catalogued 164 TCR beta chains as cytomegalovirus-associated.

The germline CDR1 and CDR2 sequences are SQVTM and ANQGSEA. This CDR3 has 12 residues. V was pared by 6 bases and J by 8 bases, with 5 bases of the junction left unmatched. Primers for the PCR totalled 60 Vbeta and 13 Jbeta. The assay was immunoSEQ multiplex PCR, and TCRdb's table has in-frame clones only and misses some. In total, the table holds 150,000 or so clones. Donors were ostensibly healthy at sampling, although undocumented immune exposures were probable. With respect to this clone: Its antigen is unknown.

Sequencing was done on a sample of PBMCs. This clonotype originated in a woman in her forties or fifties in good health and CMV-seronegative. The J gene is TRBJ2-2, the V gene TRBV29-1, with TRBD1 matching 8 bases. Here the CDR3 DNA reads TGCAGCGTCACAGGGGGTACTGGGGAGCTGTTTTTT. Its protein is CSVTGGTGELFF.